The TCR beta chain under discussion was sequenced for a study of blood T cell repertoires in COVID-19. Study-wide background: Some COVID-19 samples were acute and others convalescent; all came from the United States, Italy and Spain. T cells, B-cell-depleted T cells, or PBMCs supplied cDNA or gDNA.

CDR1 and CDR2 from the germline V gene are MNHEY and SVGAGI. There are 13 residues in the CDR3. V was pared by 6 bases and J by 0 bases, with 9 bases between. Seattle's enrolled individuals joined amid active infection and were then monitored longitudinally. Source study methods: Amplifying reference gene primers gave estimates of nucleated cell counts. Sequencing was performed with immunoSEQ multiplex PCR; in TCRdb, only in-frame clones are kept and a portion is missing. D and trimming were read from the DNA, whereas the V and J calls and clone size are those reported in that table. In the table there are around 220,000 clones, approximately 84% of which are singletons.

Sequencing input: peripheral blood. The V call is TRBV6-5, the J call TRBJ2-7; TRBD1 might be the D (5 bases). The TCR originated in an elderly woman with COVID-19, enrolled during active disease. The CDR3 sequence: CASRVGVSYEQYF. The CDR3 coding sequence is TGTGCCAGCAGAGTAGGGGTCTCCTACGAGCAGTACTTC.